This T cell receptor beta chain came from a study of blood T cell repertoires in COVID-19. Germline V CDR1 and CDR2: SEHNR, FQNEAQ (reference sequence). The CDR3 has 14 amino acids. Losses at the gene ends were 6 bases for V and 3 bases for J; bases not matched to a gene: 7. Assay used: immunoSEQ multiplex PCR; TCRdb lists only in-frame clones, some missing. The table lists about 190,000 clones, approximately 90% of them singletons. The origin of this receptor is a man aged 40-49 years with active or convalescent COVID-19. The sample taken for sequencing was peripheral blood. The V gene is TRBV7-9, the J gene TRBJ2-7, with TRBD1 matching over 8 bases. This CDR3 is CASRFDRGYYEQYF. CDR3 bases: TGTGCCAGCAGGTTCGACAGGGGTTACTACGAGCAGTACTTC.